Shown below are 23 T cell receptor beta chains from a single sample sequenced in a study of graft-versus-host responses after intestinal transplantation. The protocol was immunoSEQ multiplex PCR, while the TCRdb copy is restricted to in-frame clones and leaves out a portion. The data contain around 7,700 clones, roughly four fifths of them singletons. The starting material, graft tissue, was processed to release intraepithelial and lamina propria lymphocytes. Sequenced here: ileum tissue, sampled approximately 230 days after intestinal transplant. These receptor sequences come from a human patient who received an intestinal transplant, so some T cells may come from the graft donor.

The J gene is TRBJ2-2, the V gene TRBV28, with D possibly being TRBD2 (7 bases). Deletions cut 3 bases from V and 3 bases from J, with 11 bases between. CDR3 size: 15 residues. Per the germline V gene, CDR1 is MDHEN and CDR2 is SYDVKM. The DNA for the CDR3 is TGTGCCAGCAGTTTTGCGGGGGCGGACACCGGGGAGCTGTTTTTT. Translation gives CASSFAGADTGELFF.

The rearrangement joins TRBV7-9 to TRBJ1-1; 11 positions agree with TRBD1. The CDR3 is made up of 17 amino acids. CDR1 is SEHNR, CDR2 FQNEAQ, per germline (reference sequence). The ends lost 4 bases at V and 5 bases at J; junction bases unmatched: 12. The CDR3 DNA sequence: TGTGCCAGCAGCTCTCACCATGGACAGGGGGCGGGAACTGAAGCTTTCTTT. Encoded protein: CASSSHHGQGAGTEAFF.

The rearrangement links TRBV6-6 to TRBJ1-2; perhaps TRBD1 as D (5 bases). The CDR3 is 14 residues long. Trimming cost V 5 bases and J 4 bases, with 14 bases left between them. In germline, CDR1 is MNHNY, CDR2 SVGAGI (reference sequence). In nucleotides, the CDR3 is TGTGCCAGCAGTCCTTACGGGACTGCCTATGGCTACACCTTC. This encodes CASSPYGTAYGYTF.

This rearrangement joins TRBV7-9 to TRBJ1-2; 8 nucleotides line up with TRBD1. CDR3 length equals 13 residues. The germline V gene has CDR1 SEHNR and CDR2 FQNEAQ (reference sequence). J was trimmed by 3 bases and V by 6 bases; bases with no gene match: 3. CDR3 residues: CASRTQGDYGYTF. Here the CDR3 DNA reads TGTGCCAGCAGGACACAGGGGGACTATGGCTACACCTTC.

The rearrangement links TRBV5-1 to TRBJ2-7, with 10 positions matching TRBD1. This CDR3 comprises 16 residues. Unmatched junction bases numbered 10, after V lost 0 bases and J lost 7 bases. Germline V gene lookup returns CDR1 SGHRS and CDR2 YFSETQ. CDR3 residues: CASSLGWTGGNLEQYF. CDR3 DNA: TGCGCCAGCAGCTTGGGTTGGACAGGGGGAAACCTTGAGCAGTACTTC.

This chain joins TRBV9 and TRBJ2-1; 11 bases agree with TRBD2. The V and J ends lost 4 bases and 5 bases, in that order; junction bases with no gene match: 5. This CDR3 is 15 amino acids long. The germline CDR1 and CDR2 sequences are SGDLS and YYNGEE. The CDR3 DNA reads as TGTGCCAGCAGCCCTAGCGGGGGGACCCACAATGAGCAGTTCTTC. Translating it yields CASSPSGGTHNEQFF.

The chain couples TRBV5-6 to TRBJ2-3; the match to TRBD2 covers 9 bases. The J segment lost 0 bases and the V segment lost 3 bases, leaving 2 bases of the junction unmatched. The germline V gene encodes CDR1 SGHDT and CDR2 YYEEEE. This CDR3 spans 15 amino acids. The CDR3 DNA sequence: TGTGCCAGCAGCTGGGCGGGGGGGAGCACAGATACGCAGTATTTT. Amino acids: CASSWAGGSTDTQYF. The whole variable domain, filled in from reference TRBV5-6 and TRBJ2-3, reads DAGVTQSPTHLIKTRGQQVTLRCSPKSGHDTVSWYQQALGQGPQFIFQYYEEEERQRGNFPDRFSGHQFPNYSSELNVNALLLGDSALYLCASSWAGGSTDTQYFGPGTRLTVL.

The genes are TRBV6-5 and TRBJ1-2, with 9 bases that match TRBD1. With V trimmed by 6 bases and J by 7 bases, 12 bases remained unmatched. Germline values: CDR1 MNHEY, CDR2 SVGAGI. There are 15 residues in the CDR3. The CDR3 reads CASRPDRGFAGGYTF. CDR3 bases: TGTGCCAGCAGACCCGACAGGGGGTTTGCGGGTGGCTACACCTTC.

The rearrangement links TRBV30 to TRBJ2-2, with 7 bases identical to TRBD2. V gave up 3 bases and J gave up 7 bases; unmatched junction bases: 8. Germline CDR1 and CDR2: GTSNPN and SVGIG (reference sequence). CDR3 size: 14 residues. CDR3 sequence (DNA): TGTGCCTGGAGCGCACTCCCTAGCGGCGGGGAGCTGTTTTTT. Its translation: CAWSALPSGGELFF.

V usage is TRBV6-5 and J usage is TRBJ2-1, with D perhaps TRBD2 (5 bases). The CDR3 totals 13 residues. Germline V lookup: CDR1 MNHEY, CDR2 SVGAGI. The V end lost 8 bases, the J end lost 2 bases, and 10 bases lay between the germline ends. CDR3 DNA: TGTGCCAGCTCGGGGTCAACCTACAATGAGCAGTTCTTC. Amino acid sequence: CASSGSTYNEQFF.

CDR3 nucleotide sequence: TGTGCCAGCAGTGGCCCCGGGACTGATGAGCAGTACTTC. The encoded protein is CASSGPGTDEQYF. V gene TRBV2 combines with J gene TRBJ2-7, with D perhaps matching TRBD2 (6 bases). CDR3 size: 13 residues. CDR1 is SNHLY, CDR2 FYNNEI, per germline. V was clipped by 4 bases and J by 7 bases, with 14 bases between them.

This chain connects TRBV10-1 to TRBJ2-3; D may be TRBD1 (5 bases). Germline V gene lookup returns CDR1 WNHNN and CDR2 SYGVQD (reference sequence). The CDR3 spans 15 residues. The V gene lost 0 bases and the J gene lost 0 bases, with 7 bases spanning the gap. The CDR3 region has the DNA TGCGCCAGCAGTGAGTCTACAGGTAGCACAGATACGCAGTATTTT. Protein: CASSESTGSTDTQYF.

The CDR3 reads CASSLGGAFNEKLFF. Here the CDR3 DNA reads TGTGCCAGCAGCTTGGGAGGGGCTTTTAATGAAAAACTGTTTTTT. V is TRBV7-2 and J is TRBJ1-4; D possibly corresponds to TRBD1 (5 bases). The V end was cut by 3 bases, the J end by 4 bases, with 12 bases between. Germline V gives CDR1 SGHTA, CDR2 FQGNSA. The CDR3 totals 15 residues.

This clone was recorded once. The chain combines TRBV2 with TRBJ2-7; 9 bases agree with TRBD2. Germline values: CDR1 SNHLY, CDR2 FYNNEI. CDR3 length: 16 amino acids. The trim removed 3 bases at V and 3 bases at J, leaving 9 bases unmatched. Here the CDR3 DNA reads TGTGCCAGCAGTGAGATGGGCGGGAGGGCATTCTACGAGCAGTACTTC. This gives the protein CASSEMGGRAFYEQYF. Variable domain in full (rest from reference TRBV2 and TRBJ2-7): EPEVTQTPSHQVTQMGQEVILRCVPISNHLYFYWYRQILGQKVEFLVSFYNNEISEKSEIFDDQFSVERPDGSNFTLKIRSTKLEDSAMYFCASSEMGGRAFYEQYFGPGTRLTVT.

The rearrangement joins TRBV29-1 to TRBJ1-1, with D uncertain. Trimming left V 8 bases short and J 6 bases short, with 13 bases between. Per germline, CDR1 SQVTM and CDR2 ANQGSEA. The CDR3 contains 11 residues. CDR3 residues: CSTARGPEAFF. The CDR3 coding sequence is TGCAGCACGGCCCGAGGTCCTGAAGCTTTCTTT.

This clone was seen more than once but under ten times. The chain is built from TRBV30 and TRBJ1-4, with 8 bases that match TRBD1. Per the germline V gene, CDR1 is GTSNPN and CDR2 is SVGIG (reference sequence). V dropped 5 bases and J dropped 5; count of bases not matched to a gene: 1. The CDR3 extends over 12 amino acids. CDR3 nucleotide sequence: TGTGCCTGGGGACAGGGAAATGAAAAACTGTTTTTT. The encoded protein is CAWGQGNEKLFF.

The V gene is TRBV5-6, the J gene TRBJ2-5; tentatively, D is TRBD2 (5 bases). This CDR3 spans 14 amino acids. Germline V gives CDR1 SGHDT, CDR2 YYEEEE. Trimming removed 0 bases at V and 0 bases at J, with 6 bases between. The CDR3, as DNA: TGTGCCAGCAGCTTGGTACTAGACCAAGAGACCCAGTACTTC. Translated, it gives CASSLVLDQETQYF. The full variable domain, with the rest looked up from reference TRBV5-6 and TRBJ2-5, is DAGVTQSPTHLIKTRGQQVTLRCSPKSGHDTVSWYQQALGQGPQFIFQYYEEEERQRGNFPDRFSGHQFPNYSSELNVNALLLGDSALYLCASSLVLDQETQYFGPGTRLLVL.

The chain employs TRBV5-6 and TRBJ1-6; D perhaps matches TRBD1 (6 bases). The length of the CDR3 is 13 residues. V dropped 3 bases and J dropped 10 bases, with 11 bases sitting between them. Germline V gene lookup returns CDR1 SGHDT and CDR2 YYEEEE. CDR3 residues: CASSSGGLSPLHF. The CDR3 DNA sequence: TGTGCCAGCAGCTCGGGGGGCCTATCACCCCTCCACTTT.

This clone was counted a few times. This chain's CDR3 is CASSGTSDTQYF. CDR3 sequence (DNA): TGCGCCAGCAGCGGGACATCAGATACGCAGTATTTT. This sequence joins TRBV4-1 and TRBJ2-3, with D perhaps matching TRBD1 (6 bases). V gave up 5 bases and J gave up 4 bases, with 7 bases separating them. The CDR3 contains 12 residues. Germline V lookup: CDR1 MGHRA, CDR2 YSYEKL.

The chain is built from TRBV5-1 and TRBJ1-2; D perhaps matches TRBD1 (5 bases). Germline V gene sequence: CDR1 SGHRS, CDR2 YFSETQ. The CDR3 sequence is 14 residues long. The V end lost 0 bases, the J end lost 7 bases, and 13 bases lay between the germline ends. The DNA of the CDR3 is TGCGCCAGCAGCTTGGAAGTGAGGCAGGGTGGCTACACCTTC. Its protein is CASSLEVRQGGYTF.

This rearrangement joins TRBV2 to TRBJ1-4, with 8 bases identical to TRBD1. CDR1 SNHLY and CDR2 FYNNEI come from the germline V gene. This CDR3 is 15 amino acids long. The J segment lost 5 bases and the V segment lost 7 bases, leaving 9 bases of the junction unmatched. The CDR3 bases are TGTGCCAGCAAGCCTCGACAGGGGTCAAATGAAAAACTGTTTTTT. Protein sequence: CASKPRQGSNEKLFF.

The chain joins TRBV5-1 to TRBJ1-2; D is ambiguous. The CDR3 is 14 residues long. Per the germline V gene, CDR1 is SGHRS and CDR2 is YFSETQ. Deletions cut 2 bases from V and 3 bases from J, with 11 bases between. CDR3 residues: CASSFGVGDYGYTF. The CDR3 DNA follows: TGCGCCAGCAGCTTCGGGGTGGGTGACTATGGCTACACCTTC.

The chain employs TRBV11-3 and TRBJ2-7, with TRBD2 matching 10 bases. From germline, CDR1 is SGHNT and CDR2 YENEEA. J was trimmed by 3 bases and V by 1 base; bases with no gene match: 6. There are 16 residues in the CDR3. This CDR3 is CASSLAPSGRGYEQYF. Written as DNA, the CDR3 is TGTGCCAGCAGCTTAGCGCCTAGCGGGAGAGGCTACGAGCAGTACTTC.